What follows are 23 T cell receptor beta chains derived from one specimen sequenced in a study of T cells in Graves' hyperthyroidism and ophthalmopathy. TCR beta CDR3 sequences were amplified from RNA transcripts. HTBI primers were used for first-round RT-PCR of the TCR CDR3. TCRdb called the multiplex PCR reads again in MiXCR, with one record for every CDR3 protein. The sample contains 500,000 or so distinct CDR3 sequences, 15% to 20% of which appear only once. The sample was blood. The receptor set was obtained from a woman aged 18-35 years with Graves' ophthalmopathy.

Details on this clonotype: This may come from a read error, since a much larger clone is one base off. The missing conserved phenylalanine or tryptophan at the end of this CDR3 makes a read error likely. The genes are TRBV7-9 and TRBJ2-7, with 7 positions matching TRBD2. The CDR3 contains 17 residues. Germline V lookup: CDR1 SEHNR, CDR2 FQNEAQ (reference sequence). The J segment lost 3 bases and the V segment lost 5 bases, leaving 16 bases of the junction unmatched. This CDR3 reads CASSGPQWGGPVYEQYL. CDR3 DNA: TGTGCCAGCAGCGGTCCGCAGTGGGGGGGTCCTGTCTACGAGCAGTACCTC.

This clonotype was recorded a few times. This chain connects TRBV27 to TRBJ2-1; D is possibly TRBD2 (6 bases). The V end was cut by 2 bases, the J end by 6 bases, with 14 bases between. This CDR3 is 15 amino acids long. Germline assignment: CDR1 MNHEY and CDR2 SMNVEV (reference sequence). This CDR3 is CASSLAGLVSNEQFF. In DNA, the CDR3 is TGTGCCAGCAGTTTAGCGGGATTAGTGTCCAATGAGCAGTTCTTC.

This clonotype was observed a single time. This sequence joins TRBV13 and TRBJ1-1, with a tentative D call TRBD1 (6 bases). CDR3 length: 16 amino acids. The V end lost 4 bases, the J end lost 1 base, and 16 bases lay between the germline ends. Germline loops: CDR1 PRHDT, CDR2 FYEKMQ (reference sequence). The CDR3 here is CASSWGGRLGNTEAFF. CDR3 sequence (DNA): TGTGCCAGCAGCTGGGGGGGCCGATTGGGGAACACTGAAGCTTTCTTT. Full variable domain (missing parts from reference TRBV13 and TRBJ1-1): AAGVIQSPRHLIKEKRETATLKCYPIPRHDTVYWYQQGPGQDPQFLISFYEKMQSDKGSIPDRFSAQQFSDYHSELNMSSLELGDSALYFCASSWGGRLGNTEAFFGQGTRLTVV.

The chain links TRBV27 to TRBJ1-5; no clear D. Trimming removed 2 bases at V and 6 bases at J, with 11 bases between. Germline V gene lookup returns CDR1 MNHEY and CDR2 SMNVEV (reference sequence). This CDR3 is 14 amino acids long. The CDR3 nucleotides are TGTGCCAGCAGTTTAGGGCAGGCGGTTCAGCCCCAGCATTTT. Amino acid sequence: CASSLGQAVQPQHF.

The chain uses TRBV6-2 or TRBV6-3 and TRBJ2-6, with D hard to call. The V end was cut by 0 bases, the J end by 0 bases, with 9 bases between. The CDR3 extends over 17 amino acids. Germline V gives CDR1 MNHEY, CDR2 SVGEGT. CDR3 nucleotide sequence: TGTGCCAGCAGTTACTCGATGAGTGTCTCTGGGGCCAACGTCCTGACTTTC. It codes for CASSYSMSVSGANVLTF.

This clonotype has at least ten counts. This chain links TRBV10-3 with TRBJ1-2, with a possible D match to TRBD1 (6 bases). The CDR3 sequence is 12 residues long. V was clipped by 11 bases and J by 10 bases, with 20 bases between them. Germline-derived CDR1 and CDR2 are ENHRY and SYGVKD. CDR3 amino acids: CAPPGGHSDYTF. CDR3 in DNA: TGTGCCCCCCCGGGGGGGCATTCGGACTACACCTTC.

This clonotype came up many times. This chain links TRBV7-9 with TRBJ2-1; D gene uncertain. V was pared by 5 bases and J by 4 bases, with 15 bases between. Germline V gene data show CDR1 as SEHNR and CDR2 as FQNEAQ (reference sequence). This CDR3 region has 15 residues. CDR3 nucleotides: TGTGCCAGCAGCCTTACGGGTGAACATTACAATGAGCAGTTCTTC. Translated, it gives CASSLTGEHYNEQFF.

This clonotype was seen repeatedly, ten times or more. The chain joins TRBV20-1 to TRBJ1-5, with 7 bases aligning to TRBD1. The junction had 8 bases not matched to a gene; V was cut back by 3 bases and J by 6 bases. Germline loops: CDR1 DFQATT, CDR2 SNEGSKA (reference sequence). This CDR3 has 14 amino acids. The DNA of the CDR3 is TGCAGTGCTAGGATACAGGGGTGGGCTCAGCCCCAGCATTTT. As protein: CSARIQGWAQPQHF.

Only a few counts were recorded for this clonotype. The chain recombines TRBV5-1 with TRBJ2-6; D possibly uses TRBD1 or TRBD2 (5 bases each). This CDR3 contains 18 residues. From germline, CDR1 is SGHRS and CDR2 YFSETQ. Trimming cost V 2 bases and J 0 bases, with 15 bases left between them. This chain's CDR3 is CASSFTGTPYSGANVLTF. The CDR3 DNA is TGCGCCAGCAGCTTCACCGGGACGCCCTACTCTGGGGCCAACGTCCTGACTTTC.

This clonotype appeared a few times. CDR3 sequence (DNA): TGTGCCAGCAGTGAAAGCAGGGGCACTCGTCAGACCCAGTACTTC. Amino acid sequence: CASSESRGTRQTQYF. The V and J genes are TRBV6-1 and TRBJ2-5; D perhaps matches TRBD1 (6 bases). The CDR3 extends over 15 amino acids. CDR1 MNHNS and CDR2 SASEGT come from the germline V gene. V shed 2 bases and J shed 6 bases, with 16 bases lying between them.

The table lists this clonotype with many counts. DNA of the CDR3: TGTGCCAGCAGTCTGAGGGGACGGAACACTGAAGCTTTCTTT. Amino acid sequence: CASSLRGRNTEAFF. V and J are TRBV27 and TRBJ1-1; weak D call: TRBD1 (5 bases). This CDR3 is 14 amino acids long. The V end was cut by 5 bases, the J end by 1 base, with 11 bases between. CDR1 and CDR2 (germline): MNHEY, SMNVEV (reference sequence).

This clonotype appeared a few times. The CDR3 loop is CASSTSGTGGTEAFF. The CDR3 coding sequence is TGTGCCAGCAGTACCTCCGGGACAGGGGGGACTGAAGCTTTCTTT. The chain couples TRBV28 to TRBJ1-1, with TRBD1 matching over 11 bases. Trimming removed 5 bases from V and 5 bases from J; junction bases left unmatched: 7. Germline assignment: CDR1 MDHEN and CDR2 SYDVKM. The CDR3 spans 15 residues.

This clonotype was seen a few times. V and J are TRBV5-8 and TRBJ2-3; D possibly corresponds to TRBD2 (6 bases). V was trimmed by 2 bases and J by 5 bases, leaving 12 bases between them. The V gene's germline CDR1 is SGHTS and CDR2 YDEGEE. There are 14 residues in the CDR3. For the CDR3, the DNA is TGTGCCAGCAGCTTTGGGCAGGGACTAGATACGCAGTATTTT. It specifies CASSFGQGLDTQYF.

The CDR3 reads CARKKLGQRNPRTQYF. The CDR3 nucleotides are TGTGCCAGAAAGAAGTTGGGACAGAGAAACCCGCGGACCCAGTACTTC. V usage is TRBV6-1 and J usage is TRBJ2-5, with 7 bases aligning to TRBD1. CDR1 is MNHNS and CDR2 is SASEGT in the germline V gene. V lost 9 bases and J lost 7; bases outside the gene matches: 20. CDR3 length: 16 amino acids.

The rearrangement links TRBV4-1 to TRBJ2-3; 9 nucleotides agree with TRBD1. V dropped 0 bases and J dropped 1; count of bases not matched to a gene: 8. The germline gives CDR1 MGHRA, CDR2 YSYEKL. This CDR3 is built from 18 residues. CDR3 coding DNA: TGCGCCAGCAGCCAAGATCCCCCCACAGGGGGCCGCACAGATACGCAGTATTTT. Residues: CASSQDPPTGGRTDTQYF.

There are many counts of this clonotype. The rearrangement joins TRBV12-3 or TRBV12-4 to TRBJ1-1; D is unresolved. V lost 6 bases and J lost 10, with 18 bases in between. The CDR3 has 13 amino acids. The CDR3 DNA reads TGTGCCAGCAGCAACCCGGCGGGATTTCGAGCTTTCTTT. It codes for CASSNPAGFRAFF.

This clonotype was detected ten times or more. This chain uses TRBV10-3 with TRBJ2-5, with D uncertain. V lost 4 bases to trimming and J lost 5 bases, with 11 bases between them. The CDR3 is made up of 13 amino acids. Germline CDR1 is ENHRY and CDR2 is SYGVKD. The CDR3 sequence: CAISGIEAETQYF. In DNA form, the CDR3 reads TGTGCCATCAGTGGGATTGAAGCGGAGACCCAGTACTTC.

This clonotype was detected many times. This sequence joins TRBV5-6 and TRBJ1-5, with a tentative D call TRBD1 (5 bases). Per germline, CDR1 SGHDT and CDR2 YYEEEE. The germline V and J ends were trimmed by 3 bases and 2 bases, with 15 bases remaining between them. This CDR3 region has 16 residues. As DNA, the CDR3 is TGTGCCAGCAGCTGGTCCGGGGGTGGGGGCAATCAGCCCCAGCATTTT. Protein: CASSWSGGGGNQPQHF.

The gene calls are TRBV15 and TRBJ2-7; 16 bases match TRBD2. Germline-derived CDR1 and CDR2 are LNHNV and YYDKDF (reference sequence). The CDR3 extends over 15 amino acids. The V segment lost 4 bases and the J segment 5 bases; nucleotides outside the gene matches: 2. CDR3 sequence: CATSTGTSGGDEQYF. CDR3 nucleotides: TGTGCCACCAGCACTGGGACTAGCGGGGGGGACGAGCAGTACTTC.

The V and J genes are TRBV3-1 and TRBJ1-5; D gene unclear. V lost 0 bases and J 6 bases, leaving 15 bases between the germline ends. The CDR3 covers 16 residues. The germline CDR1 and CDR2 sequences are LGHDT and YNNKEL (reference sequence). The CDR3 sequence is CASSQDLGSPGQPQHF. In DNA form, the CDR3 reads TGTGCCAGCAGCCAAGATTTGGGGTCTCCTGGTCAGCCCCAGCATTTT.

This clonotype has ten or more counts. The rearrangement uses TRBV10-3 and TRBJ2-3; TRBD2 aligns across 11 bases. Per the germline V gene, CDR1 is ENHRY and CDR2 is SYGVKD. The trim removed 4 bases at V and 4 bases at J, leaving 7 bases unmatched. The CDR3 has 16 residues. The CDR3 DNA sequence: TGTGCCATCAGTGGATTAGCGGGGGGGCCCGCAGATACGCAGTATTTT. This translates into CAISGLAGGPADTQYF.

The genes are TRBV4-3 and TRBJ1-6; no definite D call. CDR3 length: 15 residues. Trimming took 1 base from V and 14 from J, leaving 18 bases between them. CDR1 is LGHNA and CDR2 is YSLEER in the germline V gene. The CDR3 loop reads CASSQGRAAYGALHF. The CDR3 DNA reads as TGCGCCAGCAGCCAAGGGAGGGCAGCTTACGGGGCCCTCCACTTT.

This clonotype showed up just a few times. J is TRBJ2-1 and V is TRBV4-3; TRBD2 aligns across 9 bases. The V and J ends lost 0 bases and 4 bases, in that order; junction bases with no gene match: 4. The V gene's germline CDR1 is LGHNA and CDR2 YSLEER. The length of the CDR3 is 16 residues. The CDR3 is CASSQDQLAGYNEQFF. The DNA for the CDR3 is TGCGCCAGCAGCCAAGATCAACTAGCGGGTTACAATGAGCAGTTCTTC.